These 12 T cell receptor beta chains came from one sample sequenced in a study of T cells after yellow fever vaccination. TCRdb re-called the 5' RACE reads through MiXCR, storing one row per CDR3 protein. Among approximately 300,000 distinct CDR3 sequences listed, around 7.3% were seen once. The sequencing here drew on PBMCs, taken more than 40 days after the first yellow fever vaccination. Receptor source: a man aged 18 to 29 who received the YFV17D yellow fever vaccine.

This clonotype was counted a few times. J is TRBJ2-2 and V is TRBV9; D is ambiguous. The CDR3 has 15 amino acids. Germline V gene data show CDR1 as SGDLS and CDR2 as YYNGEE. The germline V and J ends were trimmed by 0 bases and 6 bases, with 12 bases remaining between them. DNA for the CDR3: TGTGCCAGCAGCGTAGATGGGGTTCAAGCCGGGGAGCTGTTTTTT. This codes for CASSVDGVQAGELFF.

The chain is built from TRBV7-8 and TRBJ1-1; the match to TRBD1 covers 7 bases. V was clipped by 5 bases and J by 1 base; unmatched bases: 10. This CDR3 contains 16 residues. CDR1 is SGHVS and CDR2 is FQNEAQ in the germline V gene. CDR3 residues: CASSQEGDRENTEAFF. CDR3 coding DNA: TGTGCCAGCAGCCAAGAGGGTGACAGGGAGAACACTGAAGCTTTCTTT. The full variable domain, completed using reference TRBV7-8 and TRBJ1-1, is GAGVSQSPRYKVAKRGQDVALRCDPISGHVSLFWYQQALGQGPEFLTYFQNEAQLDKSGLPSDRFFAERPEGSVSTLKIQRTQQEDSAVYLCASSQEGDRENTEAFFGQGTRLTVV.

This clonotype was detected a few times. The chain employs TRBV5-1 and TRBJ2-5; D perhaps matches TRBD1 (6 bases). Germline V gene data show CDR1 as SGHRS and CDR2 as YFSETQ. Trimming left V 7 bases short and J 5 bases short, with 24 bases between. CDR3 length: 16 amino acids. The DNA of the CDR3 is TGCGCCAGCTCCTCAAGGGCCTCAGGGGCTGGTGAGACCCAGTACTTC. It is translated as CASSSRASGAGETQYF. The variable domain in full, with the rest retrieved from reference TRBV5-1 and TRBJ2-5, is KAGVTQTPRYLIKTRGQQVTLSCSPISGHRSVSWYQQTPGQGLQFLFEYFSETQRNKGNFPGRFSGRQFSNSRSEMNVSTLELGDSALYLCASSSRASGAGETQYFGPGTRLLVL.

The J gene is TRBJ2-4, the V gene TRBV20-1, with TRBD1 matching 9 bases. Trimming cost V 1 base and J 7 bases; bases outside gene matches: 8. CDR3 length: 15 amino acids. CDR1 DFQATT and CDR2 SNEGSKA come from the germline V gene (reference sequence). The CDR3 spells CSARGPGQGFNIQYF. CDR3 nucleotide sequence: TGCAGTGCTAGAGGGCCGGGACAGGGCTTTAACATTCAGTACTTC.

This clonotype was seen a handful of times. The gene calls are TRBV4-3 and TRBJ2-1; D gene uncertain. The CDR3 contains 16 residues. The germline gives CDR1 LGHNA, CDR2 YSLEER. The ends were cut back, 0 bases at V and 3 bases at J, with 12 bases in the middle. The CDR3 here is CASSQDQEQLYNEQFF. Written as DNA, the CDR3 is TGCGCCAGCAGCCAAGATCAGGAACAGCTCTACAATGAGCAGTTCTTC.

This clonotype turned up a few times. The chain uses TRBV5-1 and TRBJ2-3; 12 bases match TRBD1. The CDR3 has 16 amino acids. Losses at the gene ends were 4 bases for V and 6 bases for J; bases not matched to a gene: 9. The germline CDR1 and CDR2 sequences are SGHRS and YFSETQ. The CDR3 DNA reads as TGCGCCAGCAGCCCCCCCGGGACAGGGGGCTCCGATACGCAGTATTTT. Translation: CASSPPGTGGSDTQYF.

The chain employs TRBV12-3 or TRBV12-4 and TRBJ2-6, with 8 bases that match TRBD1. The CDR3 loop spans 18 amino acids. With V trimmed by 10 bases and J by 0 bases, 14 bases remained unmatched. CDR3 in DNA: TGTGCCACCATACCGGTGGGACAGGCAATCTCTGGGGCCAACGTCCTGACTTTC. It translates to CATIPVGQAISGANVLTF.

This clonotype appeared a few times. The V call is TRBV25-1, the J call TRBJ1-2; maybe TRBD1 (6 bases). Germline V gene lookup returns CDR1 MGHDK and CDR2 SYGVNS. Between the trimmed V and J ends, which lost 5 bases and 2 bases, there was a span of 18 bases. The CDR3 loop spans 16 amino acids. The chain's CDR3 is CASSRGGVDSNYGYTF. CDR3 bases: TGTGCCAGCAGTAGAGGGGGTGTGGACTCCAACTATGGCTACACCTTC.

This chain links TRBV11-3 with TRBJ2-3; 9 bases are shared with TRBD1. J lost 0 bases, V lost 4 bases, and 2 bases had no gene match. Germline loops: CDR1 SGHNT, CDR2 YENEEA. There are 15 residues in the CDR3. The CDR3 region is CASSSGTGSTDTQYF. CDR3 coding DNA: TGTGCCAGCAGCTCCGGGACAGGGAGCACAGATACGCAGTATTTT.

This clonotype was seen at least ten times. The V call is TRBV7-2, the J call TRBJ2-7; possible D gene TRBD2, 5 bases. CDR3 size: 14 residues. Germline V gene data show CDR1 as SGHTA and CDR2 as FQGNSA. Trimming cost V 1 base and J 6 bases, with 13 bases left between them. This CDR3 reads CASSLESRGSEQYF. Written as DNA, the CDR3 is TGTGCCAGCAGCTTAGAGTCTCGTGGGAGCGAGCAGTACTTC.

This clonotype has just a few counts. In nucleotides, the CDR3 is TGCAGTGCTAGAGAGGGGAAGAGTAACATTCAGTACTTC. This gives the protein CSAREGKSNIQYF. V is TRBV20-1 and J is TRBJ2-4; D is unresolved. The length of the CDR3 is 13 residues. V lost 0 bases and J 7 bases, leaving 10 bases between the germline ends. Germline assignment: CDR1 DFQATT and CDR2 SNEGSKA (reference sequence).

This clonotype was picked up many times. The V gene is TRBV7-2, the J gene TRBJ1-4; D unresolved. Trimming cost V 6 bases and J 4 bases, with 3 bases left between them. The CDR3 is 11 amino acids. From germline, CDR1 is SGHTA and CDR2 FQGNSA. CDR3 residues: CASRLNEKLFF. The CDR3, as DNA: TGTGCCAGCAGACTTAATGAAAAACTGTTTTTT.